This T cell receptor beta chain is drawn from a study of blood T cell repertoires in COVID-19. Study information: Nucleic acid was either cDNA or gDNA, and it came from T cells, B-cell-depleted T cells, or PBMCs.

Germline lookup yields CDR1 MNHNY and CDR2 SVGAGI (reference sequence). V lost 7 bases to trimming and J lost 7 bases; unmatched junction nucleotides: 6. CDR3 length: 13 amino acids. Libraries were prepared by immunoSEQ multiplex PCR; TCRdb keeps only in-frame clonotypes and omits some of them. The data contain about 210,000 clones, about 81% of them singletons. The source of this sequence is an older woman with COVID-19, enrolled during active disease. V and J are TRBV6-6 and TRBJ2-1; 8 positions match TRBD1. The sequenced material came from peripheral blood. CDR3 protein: CASTGQVGNEQFF. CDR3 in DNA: TGTGCCAGCACGGGACAGGTGGGGAATGAGCAGTTCTTC.